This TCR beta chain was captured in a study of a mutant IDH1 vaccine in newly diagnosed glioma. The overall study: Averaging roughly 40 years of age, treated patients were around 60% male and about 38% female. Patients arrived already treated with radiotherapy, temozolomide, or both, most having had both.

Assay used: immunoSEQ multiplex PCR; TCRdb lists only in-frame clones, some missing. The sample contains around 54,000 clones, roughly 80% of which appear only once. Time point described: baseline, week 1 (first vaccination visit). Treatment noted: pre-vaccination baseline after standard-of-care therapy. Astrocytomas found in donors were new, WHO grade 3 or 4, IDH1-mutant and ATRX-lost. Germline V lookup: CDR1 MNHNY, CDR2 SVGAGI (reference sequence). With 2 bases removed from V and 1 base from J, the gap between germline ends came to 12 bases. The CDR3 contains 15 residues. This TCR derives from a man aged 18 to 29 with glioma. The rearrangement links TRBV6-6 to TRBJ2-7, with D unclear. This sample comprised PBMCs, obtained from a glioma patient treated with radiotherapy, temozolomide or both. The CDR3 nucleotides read TGTGCCAGCAGTTACAGCTGGGGTGGTTCCTACGAGCAGTACTTC. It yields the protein CASSYSWGGSYEQYF.